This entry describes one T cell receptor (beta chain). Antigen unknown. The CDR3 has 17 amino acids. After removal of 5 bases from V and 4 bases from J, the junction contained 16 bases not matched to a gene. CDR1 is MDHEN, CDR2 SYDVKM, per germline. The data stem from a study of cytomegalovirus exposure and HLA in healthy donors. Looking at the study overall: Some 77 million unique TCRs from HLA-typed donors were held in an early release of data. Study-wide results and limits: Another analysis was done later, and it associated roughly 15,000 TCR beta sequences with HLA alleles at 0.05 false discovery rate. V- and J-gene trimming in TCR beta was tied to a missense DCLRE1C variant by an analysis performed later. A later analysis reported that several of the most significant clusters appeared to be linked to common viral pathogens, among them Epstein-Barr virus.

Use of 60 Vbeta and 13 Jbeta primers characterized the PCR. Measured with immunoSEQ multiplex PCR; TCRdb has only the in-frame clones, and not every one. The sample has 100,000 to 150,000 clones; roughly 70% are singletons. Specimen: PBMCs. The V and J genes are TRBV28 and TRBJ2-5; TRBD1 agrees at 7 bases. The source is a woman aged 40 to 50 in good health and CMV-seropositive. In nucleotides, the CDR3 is TGTGCCAGCAGTCCAGGAGGACAGGTTGGACGTGGAGAGACCCAGTACTTC. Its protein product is CASSPGGQVGRGETQYF.